This T cell receptor (beta chain) was found in a study of regulatory T cells in long-lasting Graves disease. Building of the TCR beta libraries involved iRepertoire HTBI primers and Arm-PCR of CDR3 regions. TCRdb reprocessed the multiplex PCR reads via MiXCR and lists one record per CDR3 protein. This sample has roughly 560,000 distinct CDR3 sequences, with 15% to 20% found just once. CDR3 length: 16 amino acids. Germline V lookup: CDR1 DFQATT, CDR2 SNEGSKA (reference sequence). J lost 7 bases, V lost 0 bases, and 12 bases had no gene match. Time point noted: newly diagnosed GD, antithyroid drugs for less than 3 months. Generation of the TCR library employed RNA extracted from PBMCs. Nine milliliters of peripheral blood were taken and placed in EDTA tubes. Many counts were recorded for this clonotype. These data are also associated with another study on T cells in Graves' hyperthyroidism and ophthalmopathy. That paper notes: Researchers barred patients who had uncontrolled infection, other autoimmune disease, pregnancy or lactation. In the first-round RT-PCR of the TCR CDR3, the HTBI primer set was used. Ophthalmopathy was model-predicted a median around seven months pre-onset.

The source of this sequence is a middle-aged woman with Graves disease. The V call is TRBV20-1, the J call TRBJ2-3; TRBD1 matches at 8 bases. The sample was peripheral blood mononuclear cells (PBMCs), taken at new diagnosis, from a patient treated with antithyroid drugs. The CDR3 DNA reads TGCAGTGCTAGAGATGAGGAGACAGGGGCCGTAAATACGCAGTATTTT. As protein: CSARDEETGAVNTQYF.